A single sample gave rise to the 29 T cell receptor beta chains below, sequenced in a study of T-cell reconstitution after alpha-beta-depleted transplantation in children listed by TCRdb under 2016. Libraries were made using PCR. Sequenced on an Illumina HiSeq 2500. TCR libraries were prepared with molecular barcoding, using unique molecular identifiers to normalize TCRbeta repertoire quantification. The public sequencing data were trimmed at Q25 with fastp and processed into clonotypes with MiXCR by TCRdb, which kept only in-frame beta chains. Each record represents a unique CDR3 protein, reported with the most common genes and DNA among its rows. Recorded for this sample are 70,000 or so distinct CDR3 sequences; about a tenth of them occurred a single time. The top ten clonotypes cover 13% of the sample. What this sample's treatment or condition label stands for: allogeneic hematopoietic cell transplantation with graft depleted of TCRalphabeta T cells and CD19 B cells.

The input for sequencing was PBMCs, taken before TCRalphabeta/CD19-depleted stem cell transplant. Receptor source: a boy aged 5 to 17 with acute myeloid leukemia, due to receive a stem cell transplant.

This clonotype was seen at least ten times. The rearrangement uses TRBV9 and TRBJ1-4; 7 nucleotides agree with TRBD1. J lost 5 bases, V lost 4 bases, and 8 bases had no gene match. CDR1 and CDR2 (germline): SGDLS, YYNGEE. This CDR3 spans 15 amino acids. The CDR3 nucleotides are TGTGCCAGCAGCCCACGACAGGGCCAAAATGAAAAACTGTTTTTT. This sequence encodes CASSPRQGQNEKLFF.

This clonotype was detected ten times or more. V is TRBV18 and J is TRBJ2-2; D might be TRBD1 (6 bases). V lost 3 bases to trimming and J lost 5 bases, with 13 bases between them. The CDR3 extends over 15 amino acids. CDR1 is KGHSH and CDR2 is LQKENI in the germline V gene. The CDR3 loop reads CASSPSQGLTGELFF. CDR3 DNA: TGTGCCAGCTCACCGTCCCAGGGGCTGACCGGGGAGCTGTTTTTT.

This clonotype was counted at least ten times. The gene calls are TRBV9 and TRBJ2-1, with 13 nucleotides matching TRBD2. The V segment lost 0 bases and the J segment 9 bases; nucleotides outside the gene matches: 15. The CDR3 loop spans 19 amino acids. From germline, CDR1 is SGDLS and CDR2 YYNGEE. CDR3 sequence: CASSVGTSGGRYLVGEQFF. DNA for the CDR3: TGTGCCAGCAGCGTAGGGACTAGCGGGGGCCGATACCTAGTTGGTGAGCAGTTCTTC.

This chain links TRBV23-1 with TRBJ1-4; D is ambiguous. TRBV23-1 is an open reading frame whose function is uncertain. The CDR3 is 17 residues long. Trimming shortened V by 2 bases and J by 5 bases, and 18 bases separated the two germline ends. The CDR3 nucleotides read TGCGCCAGCAGTCAAAAAAAGTCTTACAGCCTGAATGAAAAACTGTTTTTT. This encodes CASSQKKSYSLNEKLFF.

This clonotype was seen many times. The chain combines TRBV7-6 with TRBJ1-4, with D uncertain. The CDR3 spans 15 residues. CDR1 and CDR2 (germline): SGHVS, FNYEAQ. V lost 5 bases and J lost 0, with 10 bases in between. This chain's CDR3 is CASSLLGTTNEKLFF. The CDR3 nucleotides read TGTGCCAGCAGCCTCCTCGGGACAACTAATGAAAAACTGTTTTTT.

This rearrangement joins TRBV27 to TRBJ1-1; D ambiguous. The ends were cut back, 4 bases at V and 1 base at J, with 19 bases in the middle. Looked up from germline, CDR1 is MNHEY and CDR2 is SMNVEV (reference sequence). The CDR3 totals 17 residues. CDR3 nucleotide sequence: TGTGCCAGCAGTTCGCAAACCTCGCCCCCATGGAACACTGAAGCTTTCTTT. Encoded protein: CASSSQTSPPWNTEAFF.

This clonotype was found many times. The CDR3 reads CASSRGTGSNSPLHF. CDR3 nucleotide sequence: TGTGCCAGCAGCCGAGGGACGGGATCTAATTCACCCCTCCACTTT. This chain uses TRBV3-1 with TRBJ1-6, with TRBD1 as a possible D gene (5 bases). The CDR3 contains 15 residues. CDR1 LGHDT and CDR2 YNNKEL come from the germline V gene (reference sequence). Trimming stripped 4 bases from V and 6 bases from J, with 13 bases between.

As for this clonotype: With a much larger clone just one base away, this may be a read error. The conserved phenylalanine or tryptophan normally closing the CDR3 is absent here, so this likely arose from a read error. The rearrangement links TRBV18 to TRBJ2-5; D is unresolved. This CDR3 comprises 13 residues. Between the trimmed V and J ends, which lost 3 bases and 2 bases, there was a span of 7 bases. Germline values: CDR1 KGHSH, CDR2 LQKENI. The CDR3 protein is CASSPVEQETQYC. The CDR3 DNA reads TGTGCCAGCTCACCCGTGGAGCAAGAGACCCAGTACTGC.

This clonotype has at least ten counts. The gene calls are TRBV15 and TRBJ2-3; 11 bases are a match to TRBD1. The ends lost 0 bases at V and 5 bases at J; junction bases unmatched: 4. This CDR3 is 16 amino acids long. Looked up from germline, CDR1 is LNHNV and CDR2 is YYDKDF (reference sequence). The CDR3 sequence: CATSRDRTGGRDTQYF. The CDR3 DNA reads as TGTGCCACCAGCAGAGACCGGACAGGGGGCCGAGATACGCAGTATTTT.

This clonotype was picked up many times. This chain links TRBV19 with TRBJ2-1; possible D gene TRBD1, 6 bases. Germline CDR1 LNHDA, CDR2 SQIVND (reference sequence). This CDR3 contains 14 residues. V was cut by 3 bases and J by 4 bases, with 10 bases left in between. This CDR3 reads CASSIGQIYNEQFF. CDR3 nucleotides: TGTGCCAGTAGTATCGGACAGATATACAATGAGCAGTTCTTC.

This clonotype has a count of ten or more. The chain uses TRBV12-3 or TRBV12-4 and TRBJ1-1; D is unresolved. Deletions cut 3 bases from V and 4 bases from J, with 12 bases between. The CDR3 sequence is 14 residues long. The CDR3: CASSFTGGPTEAFF. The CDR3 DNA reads TGTGCCAGCAGTTTTACCGGAGGGCCCACTGAAGCTTTCTTT.

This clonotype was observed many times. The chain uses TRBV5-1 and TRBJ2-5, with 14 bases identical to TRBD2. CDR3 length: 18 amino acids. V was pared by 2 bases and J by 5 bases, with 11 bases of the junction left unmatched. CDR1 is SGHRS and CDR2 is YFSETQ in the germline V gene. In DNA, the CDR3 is TGCGCCAGCAGCTTCACGGGACTAGCGGGAGCCAACGGTGAGACCCAGTACTTC. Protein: CASSFTGLAGANGETQYF.

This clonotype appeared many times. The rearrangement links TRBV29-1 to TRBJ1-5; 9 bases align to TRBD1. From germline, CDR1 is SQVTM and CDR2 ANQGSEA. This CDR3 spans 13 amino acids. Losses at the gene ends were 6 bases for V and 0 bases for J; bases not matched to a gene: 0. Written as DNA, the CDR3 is TGCAGCGTGGGACAGGGTAGCAATCAGCCCCAGCATTTT. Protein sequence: CSVGQGSNQPQHF.

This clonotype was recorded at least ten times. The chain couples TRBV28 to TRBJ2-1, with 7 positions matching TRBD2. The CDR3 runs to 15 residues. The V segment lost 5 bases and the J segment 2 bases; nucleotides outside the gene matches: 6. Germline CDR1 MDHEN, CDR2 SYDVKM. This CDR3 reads CASSPQSGTYNEQFF. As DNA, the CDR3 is TGTGCCAGCAGTCCCCAAAGCGGGACCTACAATGAGCAGTTCTTC.

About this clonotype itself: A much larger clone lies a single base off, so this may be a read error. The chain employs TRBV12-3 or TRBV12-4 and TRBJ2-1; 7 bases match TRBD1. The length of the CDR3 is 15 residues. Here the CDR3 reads CAGSPTWTGNNEQFF. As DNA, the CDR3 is TGTGCCGGCAGCCCTACCTGGACAGGCAACAATGAGCAGTTCTTC.

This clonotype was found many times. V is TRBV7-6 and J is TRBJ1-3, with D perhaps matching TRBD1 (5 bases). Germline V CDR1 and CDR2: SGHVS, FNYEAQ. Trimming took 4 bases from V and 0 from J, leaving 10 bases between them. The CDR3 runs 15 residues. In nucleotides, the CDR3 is TGTGCCAGCAGCTCGGGGGTGGGCTCTGGAAACACCATATATTTT. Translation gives CASSSGVGSGNTIYF. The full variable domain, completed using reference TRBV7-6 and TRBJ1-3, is GAGVSQSPRYKVTKRGQDVALRCDPISGHVSLYWYRQALGQGPEFLTYFNYEAQQDKSGLPNDRFSAERPEGSISTLTIQRTEQRDSAMYRCASSSGVGSGNTIYFGEGSWLTVV.

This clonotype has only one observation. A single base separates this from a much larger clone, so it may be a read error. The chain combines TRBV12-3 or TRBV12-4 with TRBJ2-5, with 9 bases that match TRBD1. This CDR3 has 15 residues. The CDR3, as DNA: TGTGCCAGCAGTTCACAGGGGGCGCAGGGAGAGACCCTGTACTTC. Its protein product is CASSSQGAQGETLYF.

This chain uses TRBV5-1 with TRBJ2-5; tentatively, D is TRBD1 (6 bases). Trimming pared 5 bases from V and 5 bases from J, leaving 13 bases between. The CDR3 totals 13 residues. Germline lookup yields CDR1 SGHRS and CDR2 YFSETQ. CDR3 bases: TGCGCCAGCAGACAGGGAGCTGGGGAGACCCAGTACTTC. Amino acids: CASRQGAGETQYF. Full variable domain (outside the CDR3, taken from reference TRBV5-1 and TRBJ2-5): KAGVTQTPRYLIKTRGQQVTLSCSPISGHRSVSWYQQTPGQGLQFLFEYFSETQRNKGNFPGRFSGRQFSNSRSEMNVSTLELGDSALYLCASRQGAGETQYFGPGTRLLVL.

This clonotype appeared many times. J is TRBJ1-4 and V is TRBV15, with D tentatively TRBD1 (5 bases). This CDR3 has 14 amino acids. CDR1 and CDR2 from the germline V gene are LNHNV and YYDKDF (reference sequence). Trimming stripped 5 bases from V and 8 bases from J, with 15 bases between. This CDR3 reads CATSAKGRWEKLFF. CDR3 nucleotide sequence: TGTGCCACCAGCGCGAAGGGGCGTTGGGAAAAACTGTTTTTT. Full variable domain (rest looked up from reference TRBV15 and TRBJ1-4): DAMVIQNPRYQVTQFGKPVTLSCSQTLNHNVMYWYQQKSSQAPKLLFHYYDKDFNNEADTPDNFQSRRPNTSFCFLDIRSPGLGDTAMYLCATSAKGRWEKLFFGSGTQLSVL.

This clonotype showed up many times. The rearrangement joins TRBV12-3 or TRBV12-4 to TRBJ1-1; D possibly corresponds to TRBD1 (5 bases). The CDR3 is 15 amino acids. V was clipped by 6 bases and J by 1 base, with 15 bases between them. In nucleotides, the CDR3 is TGTGCCAGCAGCCCTCTTTGGGGGGGGAACACTGAAGCTTTCTTT. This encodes CASSPLWGGNTEAFF.

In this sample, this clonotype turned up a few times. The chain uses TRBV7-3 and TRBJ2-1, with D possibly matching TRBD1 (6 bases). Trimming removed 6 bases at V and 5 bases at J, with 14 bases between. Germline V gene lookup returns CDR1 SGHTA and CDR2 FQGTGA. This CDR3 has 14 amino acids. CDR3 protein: CASSTPRGNNEQFF. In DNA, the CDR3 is TGTGCCAGCAGTACGCCCAGGGGAAACAATGAGCAGTTCTTC.

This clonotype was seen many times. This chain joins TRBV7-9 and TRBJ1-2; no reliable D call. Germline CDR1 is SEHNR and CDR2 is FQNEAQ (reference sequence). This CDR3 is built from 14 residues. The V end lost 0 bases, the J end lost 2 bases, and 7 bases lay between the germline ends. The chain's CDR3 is CASSLAAGNYGYTF. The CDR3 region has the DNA TGTGCCAGCAGCTTAGCTGCAGGCAACTATGGCTACACCTTC.

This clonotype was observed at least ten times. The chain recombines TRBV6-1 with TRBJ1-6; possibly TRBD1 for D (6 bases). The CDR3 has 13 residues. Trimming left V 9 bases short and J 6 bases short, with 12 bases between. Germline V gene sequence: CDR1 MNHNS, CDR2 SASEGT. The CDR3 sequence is CASFRGTNSPLHF. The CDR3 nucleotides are TGTGCCAGTTTCAGGGGTACTAATTCACCCCTCCACTTT.

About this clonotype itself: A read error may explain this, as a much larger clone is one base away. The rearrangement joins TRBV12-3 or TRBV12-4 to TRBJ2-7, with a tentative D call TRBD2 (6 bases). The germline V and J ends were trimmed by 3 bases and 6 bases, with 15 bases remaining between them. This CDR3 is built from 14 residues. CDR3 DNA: TGTGCCAGCAGTTTGGAGACTAGTTACCCCGAGCAGTACTTC. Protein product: CASSLETSYPEQYF.

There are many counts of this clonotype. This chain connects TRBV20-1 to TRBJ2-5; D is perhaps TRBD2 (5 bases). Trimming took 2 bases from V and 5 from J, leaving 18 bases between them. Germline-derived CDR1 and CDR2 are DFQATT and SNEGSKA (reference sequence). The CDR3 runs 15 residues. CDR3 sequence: CSARPEGRRPETQYF. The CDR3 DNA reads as TGCAGTGCTAGACCCGAGGGAAGACGCCCGGAGACCCAGTACTTC.

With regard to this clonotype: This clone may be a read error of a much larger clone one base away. The CDR3 nucleotides are TGTGCCAGCAGTTCTGGTTCTCAACAGTACTTC. Translation: CASSSGSQQYF. This sequence joins TRBV6-2 or TRBV6-3 and TRBJ2-5; D unresolved. This CDR3 has 11 residues. Trimming stripped 4 bases from V and 11 bases from J, with 11 bases between. Germline assignment: CDR1 MNHEY and CDR2 SVGEGT.

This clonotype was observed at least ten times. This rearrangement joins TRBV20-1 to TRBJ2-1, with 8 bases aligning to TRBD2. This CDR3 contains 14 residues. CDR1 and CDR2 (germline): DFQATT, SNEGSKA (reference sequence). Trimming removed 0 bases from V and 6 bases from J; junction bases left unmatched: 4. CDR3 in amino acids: CSARDQLAVNEQFF. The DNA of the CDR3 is TGCAGTGCTAGAGATCAACTAGCGGTCAATGAGCAGTTCTTC.

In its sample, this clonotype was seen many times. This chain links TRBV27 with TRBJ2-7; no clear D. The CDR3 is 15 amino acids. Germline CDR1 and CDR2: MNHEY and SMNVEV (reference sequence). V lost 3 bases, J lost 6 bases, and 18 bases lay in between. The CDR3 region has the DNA TGTGCCAGCAGTTTGAAAACTTCCACGCCTCTCGAGCAGTACTTC. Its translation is CASSLKTSTPLEQYF.

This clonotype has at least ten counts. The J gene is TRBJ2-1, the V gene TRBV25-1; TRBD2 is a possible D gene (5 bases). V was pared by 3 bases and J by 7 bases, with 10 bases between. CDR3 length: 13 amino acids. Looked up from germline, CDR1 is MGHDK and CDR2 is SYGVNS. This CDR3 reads CASSDPLANEQFF. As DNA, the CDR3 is TGTGCCAGCAGTGACCCTCTAGCTAATGAGCAGTTCTTC.